This T cell receptor (beta chain) is drawn from a study of glioma-infiltrating T cells. Regarding the study as a whole: Tissue-blood divergence was below expectation in non-neoplastic patients, above in gliomas. CDR3 overlap between tissue and blood was very small.

The CDR3 is 13 residues long. Unmatched junction bases numbered 1, after V lost 4 bases and J lost 3 bases. CDR1 is DFQATT and CDR2 is SNEGSKA in the germline V gene (reference sequence). Amplification of TCR alpha and beta CDR3 regions from RNA used iRepertoire nested multiplex PCR. Input was roughly 95-400 ng of tissue mRNA or PBMC total RNA. TCRdb reanalysed the multiplex PCR reads using MiXCR and keeps one entry per CDR3 protein. The sample has about 190,000 distinct CDR3 sequences; roughly 32% are singletons. This clonotype was observed many times. Its antigen is undetermined. Sequencing was carried out using glioma tissue, nonneoplastic brain tissue, or PBMCs (not recorded which). The source is a human donor with low-grade glioma or glioblastoma, undergoing nonglioma brain surgery, or in good health (not recorded which). The rearrangement joins TRBV20-1 to TRBJ2-3; 10 bases are shared with TRBD2. CDR3 DNA: TGCAGTGCTAAAGCGGGAGGGACAGATACGCAGTATTTT. Translated: CSAKAGGTDTQYF.